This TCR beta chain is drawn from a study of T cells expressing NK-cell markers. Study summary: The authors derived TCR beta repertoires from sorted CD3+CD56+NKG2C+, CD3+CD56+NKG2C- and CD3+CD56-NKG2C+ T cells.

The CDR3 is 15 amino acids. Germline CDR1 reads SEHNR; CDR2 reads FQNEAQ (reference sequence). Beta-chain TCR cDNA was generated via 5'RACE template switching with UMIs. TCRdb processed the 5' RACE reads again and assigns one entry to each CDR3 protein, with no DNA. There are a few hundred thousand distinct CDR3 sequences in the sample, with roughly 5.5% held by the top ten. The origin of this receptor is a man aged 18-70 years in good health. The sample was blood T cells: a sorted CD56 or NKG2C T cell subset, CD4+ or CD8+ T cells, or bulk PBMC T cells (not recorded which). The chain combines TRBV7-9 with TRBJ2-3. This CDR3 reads CASSELGVGTDTQYF.